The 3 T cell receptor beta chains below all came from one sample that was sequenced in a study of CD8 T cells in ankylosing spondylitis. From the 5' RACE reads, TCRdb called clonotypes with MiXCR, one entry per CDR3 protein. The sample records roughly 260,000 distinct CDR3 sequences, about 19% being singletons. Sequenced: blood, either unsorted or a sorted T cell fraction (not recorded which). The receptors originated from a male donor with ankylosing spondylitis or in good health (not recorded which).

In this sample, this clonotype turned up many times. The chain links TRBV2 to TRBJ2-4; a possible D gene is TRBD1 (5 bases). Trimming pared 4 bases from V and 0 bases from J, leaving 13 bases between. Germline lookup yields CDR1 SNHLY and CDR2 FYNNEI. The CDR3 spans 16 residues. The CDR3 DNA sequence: TGTGCCAGCAGTGGCTTAAGGGGTCTAGCCAAAAACATTCAGTACTTC. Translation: CASSGLRGLAKNIQYF.

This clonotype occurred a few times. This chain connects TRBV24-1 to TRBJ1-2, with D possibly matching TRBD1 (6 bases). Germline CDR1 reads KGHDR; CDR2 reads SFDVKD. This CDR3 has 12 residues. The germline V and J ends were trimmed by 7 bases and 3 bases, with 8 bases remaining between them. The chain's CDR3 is CATSTGYYGYTF. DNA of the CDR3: TGTGCCACCAGCACAGGGTACTATGGCTACACCTTC.

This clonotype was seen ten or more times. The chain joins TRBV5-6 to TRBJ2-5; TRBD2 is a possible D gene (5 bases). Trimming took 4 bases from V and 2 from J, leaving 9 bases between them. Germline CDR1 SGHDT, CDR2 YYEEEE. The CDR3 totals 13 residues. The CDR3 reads CASSQSGQETQYF. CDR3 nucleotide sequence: TGTGCCAGCAGCCAGTCGGGGCAAGAGACCCAGTACTTC.